This TCR beta chain was captured by sequencing in a study of vaccination and CD4 T cells after COVID-19 (dated by TCRdb to about 2022). General notes on the study: SARS-CoV-2 positivity had been established in the convalescent patients by nasal swab PCR, and mild disease was recorded in nine of these patients and severe disease in one. The convalescent cohort included six males and four females, with two Hispanic individuals, seven Caucasians, two Asians and one multiracial person. Participants received two doses of either the Pfizer-BioNTech BNT162b2 vaccine (n=8) or the Moderna mRNA-1273 vaccine (n=2). Post-COVID blood samples were collected from convalescent patients a median of around 100 days after diagnosis, with a range of about 30 to 161 days. Post-vaccine blood samples were taken a median of 72 days after the second vaccine dose, with a range of roughly 13 to 250 days. Overlapping spike peptide pools from SARS-CoV-2 and from the common cold coronaviruses HCoV-NL63, HCoV-OC43 and HCoV-229E were used as culture stimuli. In control cultures, a CEFX viral epitope pool was used as positive control, an HIV-1 Nef peptide pool was used as negative control, or no peptide was added. The spike-specific CD4+ TCR repertoire was compared before and after mRNA vaccination in ten to eleven COVID-19 convalescent patients and several infection-naive healthy vaccine recipients.

Receptors were amplified or captured by PCR. At the Johns Hopkins FTIC core, DNA from the cultured CD4+ T cells underwent TCR sequencing with the Oncomine TCR Beta short-read assay. Genomic DNA was extracted from the cultured CD4+ T cells with the QIAamp micro DNA kit. The Oncomine TCR Beta libraries from cultured CD4+ T cells were pooled using unique dual indexes and then sequenced on an Illumina iSeq 100. The published analysis was carried out like this. Non-productive sequences were removed, and CDR3s not starting with C, not ending with F or W, or shorter than 7 amino acids were discarded. Antigen-specific clonotypes were identified with the MANAFEST web application by comparing peptide-stimulated wells with reference and other culture wells. For a clone to be called positive, the clone needed an FDR below 0.05, an odds ratio above 5, and a productive frequency above 0.1% in at least two of three replicate wells. Clonotypes that were significantly expanded in both SARS-CoV-2 spike wells and at least one common cold coronavirus spike condition were defined as cross-reactive. CDR3 homology was assessed with Levenshtein distances (stringdist) and unrooted phylogenetic trees (ape) in R version 3.6.1. In-frame beta chains were kept once TCRdb had trimmed the public reads at Q25 with fastp and called clones with MiXCR. Records with the same CDR3 protein are collapsed into one entry carrying the most frequent genes and DNA. The V and J calls were not made by the authors but by TCRdb's processing. The sample data list some 6,200 distinct CDR3 sequences, and approximately 32% of these were observed just once. The ten largest clones represent 9.5% to 14% of the sample.

As concerns this clonotype: The clone's antigen remains unknown. Base-call qualities are not available, and no considerably larger clone is one nucleotide away.

Summary of the overall study and its limitations: Among convalescent patients, a median approximately 88% of the SARS-CoV-2-reactive clones seen after vaccination appeared only after vaccination, which suggests priming specific to the vaccine. Relatively few convalescent patients were included in the study, and early timepoints after natural infection were not analyzed. The median count of SARS-CoV-2-reactive clonotypes went up from about 23 after infection to a few dozen after vaccination, although the change was not significant. Nearly all vaccine-specific clones in convalescent patients (304 of 307) were mono-reactive for SARS-CoV-2 spike rather than cross-reactive with common cold coronaviruses.

Read against the paper, the sample's treatment or condition label means: approximately 9-day PBMC culture with coronavirus spike peptide pools or control peptides (ViraFEST assay). The ViraFEST assay was used in the study, in which antigen-specific T cells were expanded with peptide pools and expanded clonotypes were subsequently identified by TCR sequencing. The positive SARS-CoV-2 PCR tests of the convalescent patients were dated from March to December 2020, before the Alpha, Beta and Delta variants emerged in the United States. Each well held about 2 million PBMCs cultured in IMDM containing roughly 5.5% human AB serum and approximately 9.8 IU/ml IL-2, with about 9.1 ug/ml peptide pools added. Half of the culture medium was replaced with fresh IL-2-containing medium on days 3 and 7. CD4+ T cells were isolated after 10 days of culture through negative selection using the EasySep CD4+ T cell isolation kit. Ficoll-Paque Plus gradient centrifugation was used to isolate PBMCs from whole blood, and the isolated PBMCs were then either used fresh or cryopreserved at -140C. Triplicate wells were generally used for each culture condition.

This material consisted of CD4+ T cells from blood, cultured in vitro, taken after SARS-CoV-2 vaccination. The clonotype comes from a human donor who had recovered from COVID-19.

The CDR3 is CASSYSGPRETQYF. The DNA sequence reads TGTGCCAGCAGTTACTCCGGGCCGAGAGAGACCCAGTACTTC. The rearranged segments are TRBV6-5 and TRBJ2-5; the D gene assignment is ambiguous. From the cysteine through the phenylalanine, the CDR3 covers 14 amino acids. CDR3 DNA only is kept here, 42 bases in frame from base 1. Trimming takes 0 bases from V and 4 bases from J, and the germline ends sit 9 bases apart. Looking up the germline V gene yields CDR1 MNHEY and CDR2 SVGAGI.